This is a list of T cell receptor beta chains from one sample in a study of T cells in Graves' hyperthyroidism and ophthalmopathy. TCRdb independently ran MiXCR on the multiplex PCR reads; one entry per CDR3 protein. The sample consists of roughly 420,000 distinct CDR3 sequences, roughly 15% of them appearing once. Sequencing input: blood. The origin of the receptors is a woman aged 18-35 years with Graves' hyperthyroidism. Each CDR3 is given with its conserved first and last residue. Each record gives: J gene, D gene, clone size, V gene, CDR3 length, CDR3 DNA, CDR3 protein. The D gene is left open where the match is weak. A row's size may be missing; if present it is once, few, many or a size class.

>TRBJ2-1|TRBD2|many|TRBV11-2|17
TGTGCCAGCAGCACCTCGTTGCTAGCGGGAGGTTACGATCGGCAGTTCTTC
CASSTSLLAGGYDRQFF
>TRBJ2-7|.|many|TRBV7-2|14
TGTGCCAGCAGCTTGGACAGTAATACAGGCGAGCAGTACTTC
CASSLDSNTGEQYF
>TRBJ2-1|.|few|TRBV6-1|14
TGTGCCAGCAGCCCACAATCCCGGGGTAATGAGCAGTTCTTC
CASSPQSRGNEQFF
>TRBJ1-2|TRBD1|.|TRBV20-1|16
TGCAGTGCTACTCTCCTCTCAGGGGGAGCTAACTATGGCTACACCTTC
CSATLLSGGANYGYTF
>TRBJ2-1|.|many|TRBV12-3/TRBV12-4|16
TGTGCCAGCAGGTTATCTGGCGGAGTTACCTACAATGAGCAGTTCTTC
CASRLSGGVTYNEQFF
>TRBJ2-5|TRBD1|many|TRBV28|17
TGTGCCAGCAGTTTACACCACGGGACAGGGACCCTGGGGACCCAGTACTTC
CASSLHHGTGTLGTQYF
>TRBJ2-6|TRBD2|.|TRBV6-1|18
TGTGCCAGCAGGGGACGGACTAGCGGGAGGTCCGGGGCCAACGTCCTGACTTTC
CASRGRTSGRSGANVLTF
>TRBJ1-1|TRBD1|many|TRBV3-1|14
TGTGCCAGCAGCCAAACAGGGGTCGTCACTGAAGCTTTCTTT
CASSQTGVVTEAFF
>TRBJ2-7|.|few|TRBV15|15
TGTGCCACCAGCAGAGATCTGCCCTCGGCGGACGAGCAGTACTTC
CATSRDLPSADEQYF
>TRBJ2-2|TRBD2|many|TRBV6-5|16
TGTGCCAGCAGTTACCTGACTAGCGGGAGACCCGGGGAGCTGTTTTTT
CASSYLTSGRPGELFF
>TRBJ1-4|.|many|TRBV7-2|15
TGTGCCAGCAGCTTGGCCGGGGACGTTAGGGGAAAACTGTTTTTT
CASSLAGDVRGKLFF
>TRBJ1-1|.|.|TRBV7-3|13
TGTGCCAGCAGCCCGTCAGGGAGCACTGAAGCTTTCTTT
CASSPSGSTEAFF